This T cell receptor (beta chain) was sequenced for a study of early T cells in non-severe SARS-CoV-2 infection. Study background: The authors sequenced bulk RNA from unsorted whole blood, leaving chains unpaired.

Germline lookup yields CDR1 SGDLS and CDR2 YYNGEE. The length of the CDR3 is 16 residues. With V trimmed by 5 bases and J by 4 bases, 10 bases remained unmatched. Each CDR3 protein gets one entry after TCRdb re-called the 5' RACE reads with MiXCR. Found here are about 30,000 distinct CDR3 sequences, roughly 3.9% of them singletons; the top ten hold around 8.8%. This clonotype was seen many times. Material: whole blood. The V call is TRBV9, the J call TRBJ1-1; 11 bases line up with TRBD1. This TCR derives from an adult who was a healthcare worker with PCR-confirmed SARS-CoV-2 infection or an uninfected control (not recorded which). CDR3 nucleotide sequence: TGTGCCAGCAGTACCCTAACGGGACAGGGGGTCACTGAAGCTTTCTTT. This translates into CASSTLTGQGVTEAFF.